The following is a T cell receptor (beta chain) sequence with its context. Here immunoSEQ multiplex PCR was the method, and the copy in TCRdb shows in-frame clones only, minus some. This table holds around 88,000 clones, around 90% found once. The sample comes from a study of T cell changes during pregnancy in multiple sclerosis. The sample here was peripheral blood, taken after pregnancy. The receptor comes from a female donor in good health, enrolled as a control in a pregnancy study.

DNA of the CDR3: TGTGCCAGCAGTGAAGAGACAGGGGGCAGGAAGGCCCAGTACTTC. Protein product: CASSEETGGRKAQYF. This rearrangement joins TRBV2 to TRBJ2-5, with TRBD1 identical over 10 bases. CDR3 length equals 15 residues. Per germline, CDR1 SNHLY and CDR2 FYNNEI. Trimming removed 1 base from V and 9 bases from J; junction bases left unmatched: 8.